This T cell receptor beta chain originates from a study of blood T cell repertoires in COVID-19. Looking at the study overall: PBMCs, B-cell-depleted T cells, or T cells provided the cDNA or gDNA that made up the material.

Generated by immunoSEQ multiplex PCR, the TCRdb table keeps only in-frame clones and is missing some. The sample consists of around 150,000 clones, roughly 77% of them appearing once. The V end lost 4 bases, the J end lost 4 bases, and 17 bases lay between the germline ends. The CDR3 consists of 16 residues. The germline gives CDR1 SNHLY, CDR2 FYNNEI. This sequence was found in a man between 60 and 75 years old with acute or convalescent COVID-19. The rearrangement joins TRBV2 to TRBJ2-1; a possible D gene is TRBD2 (7 bases). Sequencing was performed on peripheral blood. The CDR3 nucleotides read TGTGCCAGCAGTGGAACGGCAGGGAGGGGGTACAATGAGCAGTTCTTC. As protein: CASSGTAGRGYNEQFF.